The 18 T cell receptor beta chains listed next were all sequenced from one sample in a study of T cell responses to AZD1222 COVID-19 vaccine. Using immunoSEQ multiplex PCR, the repertoire was profiled, and TCRdb retains in-frame clones only, with some absent. Among about 99,000 clones listed, 91% were seen once. The sequenced sample was peripheral blood, obtained on day 0 of AZD1222 vaccination. The receptors here all came from an adult in good health.

The chain links TRBV19 to TRBJ2-7, with unresolved D. Germline loops: CDR1 LNHDA, CDR2 SQIVND (reference sequence). CDR3 length: 13 amino acids. Deletions cut 4 bases from V and 1 base from J, with 8 bases between. The CDR3 is CASSTGPSYEQYF. DNA for the CDR3: TGTGCCAGTAGTACAGGTCCATCCTACGAGCAGTACTTC.

This clone was detected once. This CDR3 is also generated by other DNA sequences in the sample. The V gene is TRBV28, the J gene TRBJ1-3; possible D gene TRBD1, 5 bases. This CDR3 comprises 14 residues. V lost 2 bases and J lost 1, with 6 bases in between. From germline, CDR1 is MDHEN and CDR2 SYDVKM. The CDR3 is CASSLPGSGNTIYF. CDR3 sequence (DNA): TGTGCCAGCAGTTTACCAGGGTCTGGAAACACCATATATTTT. Based on the CDR3 plus reference TRBV28 and TRBJ1-3, the full variable domain is DVKVTQSSRYLVKRTGEKVFLECVQDMDHENMFWYRQDPGLGLRLIYFSYDVKMKEKGDIPEGYSVSREKKERFSLILESASTNQTSMYLCASSLPGSGNTIYFGEGSWLTVV.

This clone was counted a few times. The chain recombines TRBV4-2 with TRBJ2-7, with 9 bases fitting TRBD2. CDR3 length: 15 residues. Germline V gives CDR1 LGHNA, CDR2 YNFKEQ. J gave up 0 bases and V 0 bases, and 0 bases lay outside the gene matches. The CDR3 loop is CASSQETSGSYEQYF. The DNA for the CDR3 is TGTGCCAGCAGCCAAGAGACTAGCGGCTCCTACGAGCAGTACTTC.

This sequence joins TRBV27 and TRBJ2-1; D is undetermined. CDR3 size: 13 residues. Trimming took 4 bases from V and 6 from J, leaving 10 bases between them. Per the germline V gene, CDR1 is MNHEY and CDR2 is SMNVEV (reference sequence). CDR3 nucleotides: TGTGCCAGCAGTTCCGGTCTCTCCAATGAGCAGTTCTTC. Protein: CASSSGLSNEQFF.

The chain has TRBV27 and TRBJ1-2; weak D call: TRBD1 (6 bases). The CDR3 sequence is 15 residues long. Per germline, CDR1 MNHEY and CDR2 SMNVEV (reference sequence). The CDR3 protein is CVAARGTGPLYGYTF. The CDR3 nucleotides are TGTGTCGCAGCTAGAGGCACAGGGCCTTTATATGGCTACACCTTC.

The chain combines TRBV24-1 with TRBJ2-2, with D unresolved. The germline V gene encodes CDR1 KGHDR and CDR2 SFDVKD. The V end was cut by 5 bases, the J end by 2 bases, with 8 bases between. The CDR3 is 14 amino acids. DNA of the CDR3: TGTGCCACCAGTGGAGAACTCAACACCGGGGAGCTGTTTTTT. Its protein is CATSGELNTGELFF.

The chain is built from TRBV28 and TRBJ2-3, with 11 bases lining up with TRBD2. The germline V gene has CDR1 MDHEN and CDR2 SYDVKM. This CDR3 contains 16 residues. In DNA, the CDR3 is TGTGCGAGCCACTCGACTAGCGGGACAAGTCCCGGTACGCAGTATTTT. Protein: CASHSTSGTSPGTQYF.

This clone was seen more than once but under ten times. The rearrangement uses TRBV19 and TRBJ2-6, with TRBD1 identical over 9 bases. This CDR3 is built from 18 residues. J was trimmed by 0 bases and V by 6 bases; bases with no gene match: 9. The germline V gene encodes CDR1 LNHDA and CDR2 SQIVND (reference sequence). The CDR3 here is CASRAADRGISGANVLTF. The CDR3 DNA is TGTGCCAGTAGGGCCGCGGACAGGGGAATCTCTGGGGCCAACGTCCTGACTTTC.

The rearrangement uses TRBV5-1 and TRBJ1-1; unclear D gene. Germline lookup yields CDR1 SGHRS and CDR2 YFSETQ. Trimming stripped 0 bases from V and 0 bases from J, with 15 bases between. The CDR3 is made up of 17 amino acids. CDR3 in DNA: TGCGCCAGCAGCTTGGCCGGGCAGGTTAACATGAACACTGAAGCTTTCTTT. Its translation is CASSLAGQVNMNTEAFF.

This sequence joins TRBV5-1 and TRBJ1-1, with D perhaps TRBD1 (5 bases). This CDR3 comprises 15 residues. Trimming took off 1 base at V and 6 bases at J, with 16 bases between the two ends. Germline CDR1 SGHRS, CDR2 YFSETQ. CDR3 sequence: CASSLWAGLRAEAFF. Written as DNA, the CDR3 is TGCGCCAGCAGCTTGTGGGCAGGGCTCAGGGCTGAAGCTTTCTTT.

This rearrangement joins TRBV12-3 or TRBV12-4 to TRBJ2-3; D perhaps matches TRBD1 (5 bases). Trimming took off 2 bases at V and 14 bases at J, with 11 bases between the two ends. This CDR3 has 11 residues. The CDR3 nucleotides are TGTGCCAGCAGTTTAAGGGGCTTACGGTATTTT. This codes for CASSLRGLRYF.

The rearrangement uses TRBV28 and TRBJ1-1; perhaps TRBD1 as D (6 bases). The V gene's germline CDR1 is MDHEN and CDR2 SYDVKM. With 4 bases removed from V and 5 bases from J, the gap between germline ends came to 17 bases. The CDR3 contains 15 residues. The CDR3 DNA reads as TGTGCCAGCAGTTCACCCGGGACAACTAAAACTGAAGCTTTCTTT. It specifies CASSSPGTTKTEAFF.

The CDR3 DNA reads as TGTGCCAGTAGTTCTCTGACAGGAACCTACGAGCAGTACTTC. Protein sequence: CASSSLTGTYEQYF. The chain links TRBV19 to TRBJ2-7, with a possible D match to TRBD1 (6 bases). The germline gives CDR1 LNHDA, CDR2 SQIVND (reference sequence). V lost 5 bases to trimming and J lost 2 bases, with 13 bases between them. The CDR3 extends over 14 amino acids.

This chain joins TRBV7-9 and TRBJ2-7; unclear D gene. CDR1 is SEHNR and CDR2 is FQNEAQ in the germline V gene (reference sequence). V lost 5 bases and J 0 bases, leaving 2 bases between the germline ends. The CDR3 is made up of 11 amino acids. The CDR3 region has the DNA TGTGCCAGCAGCCTCTCCTACGAGCAGTACTTC. This sequence encodes CASSLSYEQYF.

The V call is TRBV18, the J call TRBJ2-5; D remains unclear. The ends were cut back, 6 bases at V and 5 bases at J, with 10 bases in the middle. This CDR3 spans 12 amino acids. The germline V gene encodes CDR1 KGHSH and CDR2 LQKENI. CDR3 DNA sequence: TGTGCCAGCTCCCCCCTCGGGGAGACCCAGTACTTC. It yields the protein CASSPLGETQYF.

The chain carries TRBV19 and TRBJ2-2; 7 positions match TRBD1. Germline CDR1 and CDR2: LNHDA and SQIVND (reference sequence). V shed 10 bases, J shed 10 bases, and the junction held 18 bases outside the gene matches. The CDR3 has 15 amino acids. The CDR3 reads CATRKGQNLLQELFF. CDR3 sequence (DNA): TGTGCCACCAGGAAGGGACAGAACCTCCTTCAGGAGCTGTTTTTT.

The chain is built from TRBV5-1 and TRBJ2-5; 8 bases match TRBD1. This CDR3 is 16 amino acids long. J gave up 5 bases and V 4 bases, and 13 bases lay outside the gene matches. Per the germline V gene, CDR1 is SGHRS and CDR2 is YFSETQ. CDR3 coding DNA: TGCGCCAGCAGCCCCGGCGGGACAGGTGGGGAGGAGACCCAGTACTTC. It codes for CASSPGGTGGEETQYF.

This clone was observed a handful of times. This chain joins TRBV7-8 and TRBJ1-5; no clear D. Trimming stripped 1 base from V and 2 bases from J, with 27 bases between. Germline V gene lookup returns CDR1 SGHVS and CDR2 FQNEAQ. The CDR3 contains 21 residues. CDR3 nucleotides: TGTGCCAGCAGCTTAGGAGGTTCTTTGGGCCCTTATATCCCGGGCAATCAGCCCCAGCATTTT. Its protein product is CASSLGGSLGPYIPGNQPQHF. Complete variable domain (other parts from reference TRBV7-8 and TRBJ1-5): GAGVSQSPRYKVAKRGQDVALRCDPISGHVSLFWYQQALGQGPEFLTYFQNEAQLDKSGLPSDRFFAERPEGSVSTLKIQRTQQEDSAVYLCASSLGGSLGPYIPGNQPQHFGDGTRLSIL.